Presented here are 8 T cell receptor beta chains from one specimen sequenced in a study of T cell clones after liver transplantation. Profiling relied on immunoSEQ multiplex PCR, and the TCRdb table lists in-frame clones only, not all of them. The sample lists 93,000 or so clones; about 86% were seen once. Sequenced material: CD4+ T cells from blood, taken around 50 months after liver transplant. The origin of the receptors is a human patient who received a liver transplant. The graft donor may account for some of the T cells.

The genes are TRBV4-1 and TRBJ2-1; tentative D call: TRBD2 (7 bases). The ends were cut back, 8 bases at V and 4 bases at J, with 15 bases in the middle. This CDR3 is 14 amino acids long. Germline V gene lookup returns CDR1 MGHRA and CDR2 YSYEKL. DNA of the CDR3: TGCGCCAGCCCCCGCGGGGGCCCATACAATGAGCAGTTCTTC. This encodes CASPRGGPYNEQFF.

The J gene is TRBJ1-1, the V gene TRBV29-1; D is ambiguous. Trimming stripped 4 bases from V and 4 bases from J, with 22 bases between. CDR1 and CDR2 from the germline V gene are SQVTM and ANQGSEA. This CDR3 has 16 residues. The CDR3 DNA sequence: TGCAGCGTTGCCCCAAAACTATTACGCCCTGGCACTGAAGCTTTCTTT. Its protein is CSVAPKLLRPGTEAFF.

This chain links TRBV11-2 with TRBJ2-7, with D hard to call. Trimming stripped 5 bases from V and 4 bases from J, with 18 bases between. Germline-derived CDR1 and CDR2 are SGHAT and FQNNGV. CDR3 length equals 15 residues. The CDR3 spells CASSPVGNALYEQYF. DNA of the CDR3: TGTGCCAGCAGCCCGGTAGGAAACGCTTTATACGAGCAGTACTTC. The complete variable domain, with remaining parts taken from reference TRBV11-2 and TRBJ2-7, reads EAGVAQSPRYKIIEKRQSVAFWCNPISGHATLYWYQQILGQGPKLLIQFQNNGVVDDSQLPKDRFSAERLKGVDSTLKIQPAKLEDSAVYLCASSPVGNALYEQYFGPGTRLTVT.

This clone was observed a handful of times. The chain links TRBV9 to TRBJ2-2; D call uncertain. Germline CDR1 and CDR2: SGDLS and YYNGEE. The germline V and J ends were trimmed by 2 bases and 1 base, with 9 bases remaining between them. The CDR3 sequence is 15 residues long. The CDR3 nucleotides are TGTGCCAGCAGCGTGAAAGCCATGAACACCGGGGAGCTGTTTTTT. Amino acid sequence: CASSVKAMNTGELFF.

J is TRBJ2-7 and V is TRBV7-2; TRBD2 aligns across 13 bases. The CDR3 length is 16 residues. Germline CDR1 and CDR2: SGHTA and FQGNSA. Trimming took 4 bases from V and 3 from J; bases not matched to a gene: 6. CDR3 loop: CASSSRTSGSFYEQYF. CDR3 sequence (DNA): TGTGCCAGCAGCTCCCGGACTAGCGGGAGTTTCTACGAGCAGTACTTC.

V gene TRBV6-5 combines with J gene TRBJ2-7; TRBD2 aligns across 13 bases. With 2 bases clipped from V and 4 bases from J, the junction kept 2 bases outside the gene matches. The CDR3 covers 15 residues. Germline V gene data show CDR1 as MNHEY and CDR2 as SVGAGI. DNA of the CDR3: TGTGCCAGCAGTTACGGGACTAGCGGGGAATACGAGCAGTACTTC. Translating it yields CASSYGTSGEYEQYF.

The V and J genes are TRBV27 and TRBJ2-3; 7 bases align to TRBD2. Germline trimming cut 6 bases from V and 0 bases from J; bases unmatched to any gene: 9. The CDR3 has 16 amino acids. Germline V gene data show CDR1 as MNHEY and CDR2 as SMNVEV (reference sequence). This CDR3 reads CASRSLAVSSTDTQYF. DNA of the CDR3: TGTGCCAGCAGGTCCCTAGCGGTATCTAGCACAGATACGCAGTATTTT.

V and J are TRBV7-2 and TRBJ1-1, with D perhaps matching TRBD1 (5 bases). V lost 8 bases and J lost 5, with 9 bases in between. This CDR3 spans 11 amino acids. CDR1 is SGHTA and CDR2 is FQGNSA in the germline V gene. The CDR3 loop is CASRWGTEAFF. CDR3 sequence (DNA): TGTGCCAGCCGGTGGGGGACTGAAGCTTTCTTT.